Presented here are 28 T cell receptor beta chains from one specimen sequenced in a study of OX40 agonist ivuxolimab in advanced cancers. The method was the immunoSEQ multiplex PCR assay. In TCRdb, the immuneACCESS table is reduced to in-frame sequences with V and J assigned. These tables do not hold every clone; where another copy was compared, an unresolved V gene accounts for under half, and the others remain unexplained. The sample records about 82,000 clones, about 86% of which are singletons. Roughly 6% of the sample is held by the ten biggest clonotypes. Specimen: CD4+ or CD8+ T cells sorted from blood, collected in a trial of the OX40 agonist ivuxolimab. Receptors originate from an adult with an advanced solid tumor such as melanoma, head and neck, liver or kidney cancer.

The V gene is TRBV9, the J gene TRBJ2-7, with 9 positions matching TRBD2. Germline loops: CDR1 SGDLS, CDR2 YYNGEE. Trimming cost V 4 bases and J 2 bases; bases outside gene matches: 10. The CDR3 runs to 16 residues. The CDR3 loop is CASSPGLAGTPYEQYF. CDR3 coding DNA: TGTGCCAGCAGCCCTGGGCTAGCGGGAACTCCCTACGAGCAGTACTTC. The full variable domain, in which reference TRBV9 and TRBJ2-7 provide the parts outside the CDR3, is DSGVTQTPKHLITATGQRVTLRCSPRSGDLSVYWYQQSLDQGLQFLIQYYNGEERAKGNILERFSAQQFPDLHSELNLSSLELGDSALYFCASSPGLAGTPYEQYFGPGTRLTVT.

V usage is TRBV29-1 and J usage is TRBJ1-1; TRBD1 is a possible D gene (5 bases). Between the trimmed V and J ends, which lost 2 bases and 5 bases, there was a span of 15 bases. From germline, CDR1 is SQVTM and CDR2 ANQGSEA. CDR3 length equals 14 residues. For the CDR3, the DNA is TGCAGCGTTGAAAAAGCAGCGGGGGGGACTGAAGCTTTCTTT. This sequence encodes CSVEKAAGGTEAFF.

The chain combines TRBV5-1 with TRBJ2-5, with D possibly being TRBD2 (5 bases). Trimming removed 1 base at V and 2 bases at J, with 18 bases between. Germline CDR1 SGHRS, CDR2 YFSETQ. This CDR3 comprises 17 residues. CDR3 in DNA: TGCGCCAGCAGCTTGTCCCGGGGTGGTGATGGTCAAGAGACCCAGTACTTC. Translated: CASSLSRGGDGQETQYF.

This clone was counted between two and nine times. DNA for the CDR3: TGTGCCAGCCGGCTCTTGCCGAATGAGCAGTTCTTC. It translates to CASRLLPNEQFF. The rearrangement joins TRBV6-1 to TRBJ2-1, with D uncertain. The germline V gene has CDR1 MNHNS and CDR2 SASEGT. V lost 8 bases and J 7 bases, leaving 12 bases between the germline ends. CDR3 size: 12 residues.

The CDR3 DNA follows: TGTGCCAGCAACGGGGCAGGGTATCTTCGTGGCTACACCTTC. Its translation: CASNGAGYLRGYTF. The chain links TRBV6-6 to TRBJ1-2; D may be TRBD1 (5 bases). Trimming pared 7 bases from V and 7 bases from J, leaving 19 bases between. This CDR3 has 14 amino acids. Germline lookup yields CDR1 MNHNY and CDR2 SVGAGI (reference sequence).

This chain connects TRBV7-9 to TRBJ1-1; 9 bases fit TRBD1. The J segment lost 4 bases and the V segment lost 5 bases, leaving 8 bases of the junction unmatched. The CDR3 has 15 residues. The germline V gene encodes CDR1 SEHNR and CDR2 FQNEAQ (reference sequence). The CDR3 here is CASSPGTGKSTEAFF. In DNA, the CDR3 is TGTGCCAGCAGCCCGGGGACAGGGAAGAGCACTGAAGCTTTCTTT. The full variable domain, rest sourced from reference TRBV7-9 and TRBJ1-1, is DTGVSQNPRHKITKRGQNVTFRCDPISEHNRLYWYRQTLGQGPEFLTYFQNEAQLEKSRLLSDRFSAERPKGSFSTLEIQRTEQGDSAMYLCASSPGTGKSTEAFFGQGTRLTVV.

This sequence joins TRBV5-1 and TRBJ2-2, with D tentatively TRBD1 (5 bases). This CDR3 spans 12 amino acids. The germline gives CDR1 SGHRS, CDR2 YFSETQ. V dropped 2 bases and J dropped 8 bases, with 7 bases sitting between them. The CDR3 here is CASSFRQGELFF. CDR3 nucleotides: TGCGCCAGCAGCTTCCGACAGGGGGAGCTGTTTTTT.

The chain has TRBV6-5 and TRBJ2-7, with 7 bases fitting TRBD1. This CDR3 has 13 amino acids. The J segment lost 2 bases and the V segment lost 6 bases, leaving 4 bases of the junction unmatched. Germline V lookup: CDR1 MNHEY, CDR2 SVGAGI. CDR3 region: CASSLGTAYEQYF. DNA for the CDR3: TGTGCCAGCAGCCTGGGGACAGCCTACGAGCAGTACTTC.

The rearrangement links TRBV2 to TRBJ2-3, with D tentatively TRBD2 (6 bases). Deletions cut 7 bases from V and 1 base from J, with 15 bases between. CDR3 length: 15 residues. CDR1 and CDR2 (germline): SNHLY, FYNNEI. The CDR3 loop is CASTWGVGRTDTQYF. In DNA form, the CDR3 reads TGTGCCAGCACGTGGGGGGTAGGGCGCACAGATACGCAGTATTTT.

This clone has a handful of counts. The V gene is TRBV29-1, the J gene TRBJ1-2; a possible D gene is TRBD1 (6 bases). The CDR3 contains 12 residues. Germline CDR1 is SQVTM and CDR2 is ANQGSEA. The V and J ends lost 2 bases and 3 bases respectively, with 7 bases between them. CDR3: CSVEYRDYGYTF. Written as DNA, the CDR3 is TGCAGCGTTGAATACAGGGACTATGGCTACACCTTC. Full variable domain (outside the CDR3, taken from reference TRBV29-1 and TRBJ1-2): SAVISQKPSRDICQRGTSLTIQCQVDSQVTMMFWYRQQPGQSLTLIATANQGSEATYESGFVIDKFPISRPNLTFSTLTVSNMSPEDSSIYLCSVEYRDYGYTFGSGTRLTVV.

This clone was counted a few times. The rearrangement links TRBV27 to TRBJ1-2, with unresolved D. Trimming removed 3 bases at V and 4 bases at J, with 12 bases between. The germline V gene encodes CDR1 MNHEY and CDR2 SMNVEV (reference sequence). This CDR3 spans 14 amino acids. DNA of the CDR3: TGTGCCAGCAGTTTGCGTGGGCAGCTCTATGGCTACACCTTC. Translation: CASSLRGQLYGYTF.

The V gene is TRBV18, the J gene TRBJ2-2; 7 nucleotides agree with TRBD2. V shed 2 bases and J 2 bases; nucleotides not matched to a gene: 5. There are 16 residues in the CDR3. Germline V gene lookup returns CDR1 KGHSH and CDR2 LQKENI. In DNA, the CDR3 is TGTGCCAGCTCACCATGGCGGGAGCAAAACACCGGGGAGCTGTTTTTT. Protein product: CASSPWREQNTGELFF. The full variable domain, rest sourced from reference TRBV18 and TRBJ2-2, is NAGVMQNPRHLVRRRGQEARLRCSPMKGHSHVYWYRQLPEEGLKFMVYLQKENIIDESGMPKERFSAEFPKEGPSILRIQQVVRGDSAAYFCASSPWREQNTGELFFGEGSRLTVL.

V and J are TRBV30 and TRBJ1-1; 7 bases align to TRBD1. After removal of 8 bases from V and 4 bases from J, the junction contained 19 bases not matched to a gene. Germline V lookup: CDR1 GTSNPN, CDR2 SVGIG (reference sequence). The CDR3 runs 16 residues. The CDR3 loop is CAGISSATGLFTEAFF. The CDR3 nucleotides are TGTGCCGGGATATCTAGTGCGACAGGGCTTTTCACTGAAGCTTTCTTT. The whole variable domain, remainder taken from reference TRBV30 and TRBJ1-1, is SQTIHQWPATLVQPVGSPLSLECTVEGTSNPNLYWYRQAAGRGLQLLFYSVGIGQISSEVPQNLSASRPQDRQFILSSKKLLLSDSGFYLCAGISSATGLFTEAFFGQGTRLTVV.

The J gene is TRBJ2-1, the V gene TRBV18; 8 bases agree with TRBD1. The CDR3 loop spans 13 amino acids. J was trimmed by 8 bases and V by 3 bases; bases with no gene match: 3. Germline V lookup: CDR1 KGHSH, CDR2 LQKENI. The DNA for the CDR3 is TGTGCCAGCTCACCGGACAGGGAGGATGAGCAGTTCTTC. The encoded protein is CASSPDREDEQFF.

The chain couples TRBV30 to TRBJ2-3; 10 nucleotides align to TRBD2. Germline CDR1 reads GTSNPN; CDR2 reads SVGIG (reference sequence). The CDR3 is 13 residues long. The ends lost 4 bases at V and 7 bases at J; junction bases unmatched: 5. CDR3 sequence reads: CAWMVAGGNTQYF. In DNA, the CDR3 is TGTGCCTGGATGGTAGCGGGGGGCAATACGCAGTATTTT. Together with reference TRBV30 and TRBJ2-3, the CDR3 gives the full variable domain: SQTIHQWPATLVQPVGSPLSLECTVEGTSNPNLYWYRQAAGRGLQLLFYSVGIGQISSEVPQNLSASRPQDRQFILSSKKLLLSDSGFYLCAWMVAGGNTQYFGPGTRLTVL.

This clone has a single count. The gene calls are TRBV5-4 and TRBJ2-2, with D possibly called TRBD1 or TRBD2 (5 bases each). Between the trimmed V and J ends, which lost 0 bases and 0 bases, there was a span of 9 bases. This CDR3 spans 16 amino acids. The germline CDR1 and CDR2 sequences are SGHNT and YYREEE (reference sequence). The CDR3 DNA sequence: TGTGCCAGCAGCTTGGCCTGGGGGACGAACACCGGGGAGCTGTTTTTT. Protein product: CASSLAWGTNTGELFF. Complete variable domain (other parts from reference TRBV5-4 and TRBJ2-2): ETGVTQSPTHLIKTRGQQVTLRCSSQSGHNTVSWYQQALGQGPQFIFQYYREEENGRGNFPPRFSGLQFPNYSSELNVNALELDDSALYLCASSLAWGTNTGELFFGEGSRLTVL.

The chain links TRBV5-3 to TRBJ2-1; no firm D call. TRBV5-3 carries the ORF label, with uncertain function. This CDR3 comprises 17 residues. V dropped 2 bases and J dropped 5 bases, with 20 bases sitting between them. CDR3 coding DNA: TGTGCCAGAAGCTTTTCCGTAGTAAGAGATCTTGACAATGAGCAGTTCTTC. It encodes CARSFSVVRDLDNEQFF.

The chain recombines TRBV4-3 with TRBJ2-2; D is perhaps TRBD1 (6 bases). CDR1 is LGHNA and CDR2 is YSLEER in the germline V gene. The CDR3 is made up of 14 amino acids. V was trimmed by 3 bases and J by 6 bases, leaving 11 bases between them. The CDR3 nucleotides are TGCGCCAGCAGCCATCTACAGGGATCCGGGGAGCTGTTTTTT. It translates to CASSHLQGSGELFF.

The V and J genes are TRBV4-2 and TRBJ2-2; TRBD1 or TRBD2 may be the D gene (5 bases each). CDR1 is LGHNA and CDR2 is YNFKEQ in the germline V gene. V lost 0 bases to trimming and J lost 5 bases, with 16 bases between them. This CDR3 has 17 residues. CDR3 residues: CASSQDKRGVGTGELFF. The CDR3 DNA follows: TGTGCCAGCAGCCAAGATAAAAGGGGAGTGGGAACCGGGGAGCTGTTTTTT.

The V and J genes are TRBV4-1 and TRBJ2-5; 10 nucleotides line up with TRBD2. The DNA matches TRBJ2-7 better at its end, which makes the J call doubtful. The germline CDR1 and CDR2 sequences are MGHRA and YSYEKL. The CDR3 extends over 14 amino acids. CDR3 in amino acids: CASSHRTSGYEQYF. The DNA for the CDR3 is TGCGCCAGCAGTCATAGGACTAGCGGATACGAGCAGTACTTC.

The rearrangement joins TRBV5-1 to TRBJ1-1, with unresolved D. The germline V and J ends were trimmed by 7 bases and 3 bases, with 16 bases remaining between them. Germline lookup yields CDR1 SGHRS and CDR2 YFSETQ. This CDR3 comprises 14 residues. The CDR3 coding sequence is TGCGCCAGCGCCGGATATGGGTTGGACACTGAAGCTTTCTTT. It specifies CASAGYGLDTEAFF.

This sequence joins TRBV11-3 and TRBJ1-1; D possibly corresponds to TRBD1 (5 bases). Germline V CDR1 and CDR2: SGHNT, YENEEA. The CDR3 totals 14 residues. The V and J ends lost 6 bases and 2 bases respectively, with 13 bases between them. CDR3 protein: CASRAGIPNTEAFF. CDR3 DNA: TGTGCCAGCAGGGCAGGGATTCCTAACACTGAAGCTTTCTTT.

The chain uses TRBV7-3 and TRBJ2-6; D might be TRBD1 (5 bases). The CDR3 has 16 residues. Trimming removed 5 bases from V and 1 base from J, with 12 bases in between. From germline, CDR1 is SGHTA and CDR2 FQGTGA. CDR3 sequence reads: CASSRTSRSGANVLTF. The CDR3 coding sequence is TGTGCCAGCAGCCGGACATCTAGATCTGGGGCCAACGTCCTGACTTTC.

This clone is medium-sized in the sample. The V gene is TRBV19, the J gene TRBJ2-7; D is undetermined. Germline V gene lookup returns CDR1 LNHDA and CDR2 SQIVND (reference sequence). Deletions cut 3 bases from V and 2 bases from J, with 11 bases between. This CDR3 region has 14 residues. CDR3 protein: CASSMTGSTYEQYF. CDR3 coding DNA: TGTGCCAGTAGTATGACGGGCAGCACCTACGAGCAGTACTTC.

CDR3 loop: CSAKFGTGWGSPLHF. Here the CDR3 DNA reads TGCAGCGCTAAGTTTGGGACAGGCTGGGGATCACCCCTCCACTTT. V is TRBV29-1 and J is TRBJ1-6; 8 nucleotides agree with TRBD1. Germline loops: CDR1 SQVTM, CDR2 ANQGSEA. This CDR3 region has 15 residues. With 7 bases clipped from V and 10 bases from J, the junction kept 15 bases outside the gene matches.

The V call is TRBV11-2, the J call TRBJ2-7; the D gene could be TRBD1 or TRBD2 (5 bases each). Deletions cut 2 bases from V and 3 bases from J, with 14 bases between. The CDR3 loop spans 15 amino acids. From germline, CDR1 is SGHAT and CDR2 FQNNGV. The CDR3 DNA sequence: TGTGCCAGCAGCTTACAGCCGGGACCAAACTACGAGCAGTACTTC. As protein: CASSLQPGPNYEQYF. Drawing the rest from reference TRBV11-2 and TRBJ2-7, the complete variable domain is EAGVAQSPRYKIIEKRQSVAFWCNPISGHATLYWYQQILGQGPKLLIQFQNNGVVDDSQLPKDRFSAERLKGVDSTLKIQPAKLEDSAVYLCASSLQPGPNYEQYFGPGTRLTVT.

Regarding this clone: A junction end diverges from the germline sequence, so it may reflect a read error. V and J are TRBV7-7 and TRBJ2-1; 9 bases are shared with TRBD1. CDR1 is SSHAT, CDR2 FNYEAQ, per germline (reference sequence). The CDR3 runs to 15 residues. CDR3 amino acids: CASSLGTGGFNEQFF. The CDR3 nucleotides are TGTGCTAGCAGCTTAGGTACAGGGGGCTTCAATGAGCAGTTCTTC.

The chain employs TRBV5-1 and TRBJ1-1; D remains unclear. The germline V gene has CDR1 SGHRS and CDR2 YFSETQ. The CDR3 is 11 residues long. V was cut by 4 bases and J by 7 bases, with 8 bases left in between. Here the CDR3 reads CASSGEGEAFF. DNA of the CDR3: TGCGCCAGCAGCGGGGAAGGTGAAGCTTTCTTT.